The clone carrying this TCR beta chain turned up a few times. The target antigen is unknown. TCRdb's copy holds only in-frame clones and misses some; the assay was immunoSEQ multiplex PCR. The data show some 25,000 clones, about four fifths seen once. Trimming pared 5 bases from V and 8 bases from J, leaving 18 bases between. Germline CDR1 reads MNHEY; CDR2 reads SVGAGI. The length of the CDR3 is 14 residues. These data belong to a study of T cells in narcolepsy. The wider study: Donors had narcolepsy type 1 or type 2, or were healthy controls.

Findings and limits, study-wide: Comparing one patient's CSF and blood CD4+ clonotypes highlighted HCRT- and TRIB2-specific autoreactive clonotypes. Autoreactive clonotypes reportedly recurred in blood of same and different patients, not controls. Some memory CD4+ repertoires had no autoreactive clone sequences.

The clonotype originates from a human donor with narcolepsy. This chain uses TRBV6-5 with TRBJ1-2; perhaps TRBD1 as D (5 bases). Sequenced: CD45RA- memory CD4+ T cells from PBMCs. The CDR3 reads CASSVGAPQGGYTF. As DNA, the CDR3 is TGTGCCAGCAGTGTTGGGGCCCCCCAGGGAGGCTACACCTTC.